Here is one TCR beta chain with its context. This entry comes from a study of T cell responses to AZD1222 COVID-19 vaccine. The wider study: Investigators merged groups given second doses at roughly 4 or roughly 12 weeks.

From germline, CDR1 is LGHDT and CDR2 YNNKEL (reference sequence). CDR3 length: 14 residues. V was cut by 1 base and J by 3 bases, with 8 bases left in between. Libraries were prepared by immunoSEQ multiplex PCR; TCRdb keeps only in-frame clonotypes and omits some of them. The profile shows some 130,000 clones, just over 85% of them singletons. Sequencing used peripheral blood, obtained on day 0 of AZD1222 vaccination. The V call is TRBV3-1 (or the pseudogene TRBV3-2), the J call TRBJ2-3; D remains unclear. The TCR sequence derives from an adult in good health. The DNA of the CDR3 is TGTGCCAGCAGCCAAGCGTCACGTACAGATACGCAGTATTTT. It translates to CASSQASRTDTQYF.